These 32 T cell receptor beta chains originate from one sample sequenced in a study of cytomegalovirus exposure and HLA in healthy donors. The study ran its PCR with 60 Vbeta and 13 Jbeta primers. The assay was immunoSEQ multiplex PCR, and TCRdb's table has in-frame clones only and misses some. The table includes 200,000 or so clones, roughly 80% detected once. The sample consisted of PBMCs. The receptors derive from a girl aged 5-17 years in good health and CMV-seronegative.

This clone was counted a single time. The chain couples TRBV30 to TRBJ2-5, with 7 bases that match TRBD2. The CDR3 covers 16 residues. Germline assignment: CDR1 GTSNPN and CDR2 SVGIG (reference sequence). With 0 bases clipped from V and 6 bases from J, the junction kept 13 bases outside the gene matches. The CDR3 DNA reads as TGTGCCTGGAGTGTTGGGGGGGGAGCCGGAGGGAAGACCCAGTACTTC. Its translation: CAWSVGGGAGGKTQYF.

The rearrangement uses TRBV7-3 and TRBJ2-1, with D uncertain. Trimming removed 5 bases from V and 12 bases from J, with 17 bases in between. CDR1 is SGHTA and CDR2 is FQGTGA in the germline V gene. This CDR3 is built from 13 residues. Here the CDR3 reads CASSPTYDALQFF. The CDR3 coding sequence is TGTGCCAGCAGCCCGACTTACGACGCGTTGCAGTTCTTC.

This chain joins TRBV7-9 and TRBJ2-3; 14 positions match TRBD2. V lost 4 bases, J lost 3 bases, and 6 bases stayed unmatched. The CDR3 is 17 amino acids. In germline, CDR1 is SEHNR, CDR2 FQNEAQ (reference sequence). In DNA, the CDR3 is TGTGCCAGCAGCTGGGGACTAGCGGGAGTAAAGACAGATACGCAGTATTTT. It yields the protein CASSWGLAGVKTDTQYF.

V usage is TRBV27 and J usage is TRBJ1-6; D may be TRBD1 (5 bases). The CDR3 covers 14 residues. CDR1 and CDR2 (germline): MNHEY, SMNVEV (reference sequence). Trimming left V 7 bases short and J 6 bases short, with 13 bases between. The CDR3 DNA reads as TGTGCCAGCACACCGGGGGGGATTAATTCACCCCTCCACTTT. Translation: CASTPGGINSPLHF.

The chain couples TRBV4-1 to TRBJ1-2; D not resolved. V was pared by 0 bases and J by 2 bases, with 13 bases between. This CDR3 comprises 16 residues. Germline CDR1 is MGHRA and CDR2 is YSYEKL. The CDR3 nucleotides read TGCGCCAGCAGCCAAGATCGGGGAGCCTTAAACTATGGCTACACCTTC. Its protein is CASSQDRGALNYGYTF.

This clone was counted a single time. The chain has TRBV7-2 and TRBJ1-5, with a possible D match to TRBD1 (5 bases). CDR3 length: 14 amino acids. Trimming removed 6 bases at V and 2 bases at J, with 11 bases between. CDR1 and CDR2 (germline): SGHTA, FQGNSA. The CDR3, as DNA: TGTGCCAGCAGTCCAACAGGCGGCAATCAGCCCCAGCATTTT. This translates into CASSPTGGNQPQHF.

The chain couples TRBV2 to TRBJ2-1; TRBD1 is a possible D gene (6 bases). Germline V gene sequence: CDR1 SNHLY, CDR2 FYNNEI. Trimming left V 5 bases short and J 7 bases short, with 15 bases between. This CDR3 contains 14 residues. CDR3: CASSQLTGRNEQFF. DNA for the CDR3: TGTGCCAGCAGTCAACTGACAGGTAGGAATGAGCAGTTCTTC. Variable domain in full (rest from reference TRBV2 and TRBJ2-1): EPEVTQTPSHQVTQMGQEVILRCVPISNHLYFYWYRQILGQKVEFLVSFYNNEISEKSEIFDDQFSVERPDGSNFTLKIRSTKLEDSAMYFCASSQLTGRNEQFFGPGTRLTVL.

V usage is TRBV7-9 and J usage is TRBJ2-2, with D perhaps matching TRBD2 (6 bases). This CDR3 contains 15 residues. V dropped 11 bases and J dropped 1 base, with 17 bases sitting between them. Germline lookup yields CDR1 SEHNR and CDR2 FQNEAQ (reference sequence). The CDR3 bases are TGTGCCGGATCTAGCGAAAAGGGGAACACCGGGGAGCTGTTTTTT. Translation gives CAGSSEKGNTGELFF.

The rearrangement uses TRBV28 and TRBJ2-7, with TRBD1 matching 10 bases. Per germline, CDR1 MDHEN and CDR2 SYDVKM. V was clipped by 3 bases and J by 6 bases; unmatched bases: 11. The CDR3 totals 16 residues. CDR3 protein: CASSFTKGQGPLEQYF. DNA for the CDR3: TGTGCCAGCAGTTTCACGAAGGGACAGGGGCCCCTCGAGCAGTACTTC.

This chain links TRBV4-3 with TRBJ2-1; 10 bases are a match to TRBD1. Germline V gene data show CDR1 as LGHNA and CDR2 as YSLEER. V dropped 3 bases and J dropped 8; count of bases not matched to a gene: 16. This CDR3 is built from 18 residues. CDR3 DNA sequence: TGCGCCAGCAGCCAGCGCGACAGGGGGCGGGAGTTTGCCCATGAGCAGTTCTTC. Protein product: CASSQRDRGREFAHEQFF.

The chain combines TRBV27 with TRBJ2-3, with D tentatively TRBD2 (6 bases). V gave up 6 bases and J gave up 4 bases, with 17 bases separating them. This CDR3 contains 15 residues. From germline, CDR1 is MNHEY and CDR2 SMNVEV (reference sequence). CDR3 in amino acids: CASSRGTFSADTQYF. In DNA, the CDR3 is TGTGCCAGCAGCAGAGGGACTTTTAGCGCAGATACGCAGTATTTT.

The V call is TRBV7-8, the J call TRBJ2-3; 8 nucleotides match TRBD2. Germline CDR1 SGHVS, CDR2 FQNEAQ. This CDR3 region has 17 residues. Losses at the gene ends were 1 base for V and 1 base for J; bases not matched to a gene: 7. CDR3 loop: CASSLDPLAGRTDTQYF. The DNA for the CDR3 is TGTGCCAGCAGCTTAGACCCGCTAGCGGGCCGCACAGATACGCAGTATTTT.

The chain is built from TRBV7-9 and TRBJ2-1, with 16 bases that match TRBD2. CDR3 length: 16 amino acids. The ends lost 6 bases at V and 8 bases at J; junction bases unmatched: 7. Per germline, CDR1 SEHNR and CDR2 FQNEAQ (reference sequence). CDR3 sequence (DNA): TGTGCCAGCAGGTGGGCCGGGACTAGCGGGAGGGATGAGCAGTTCTTC. Translating it yields CASRWAGTSGRDEQFF.

The rearrangement joins TRBV2 to TRBJ2-3; maybe TRBD2 (6 bases). V lost 6 bases and J 9 bases, leaving 13 bases between the germline ends. The CDR3 spans 12 residues. CDR1 SNHLY and CDR2 FYNNEI come from the germline V gene. The CDR3 loop is CASRISSVTQYF. CDR3 sequence (DNA): TGTGCCAGCAGGATCTCTAGCGTCACGCAGTATTTT.

For the CDR3, the DNA is TGTGCCAGCTCGGGGACAGGGGGCACCCTTGTATACAATGAGCAGTTCTTC. It yields the protein CASSGTGGTLVYNEQFF. The chain couples TRBV2 to TRBJ2-1; 12 nucleotides line up with TRBD1. Germline CDR1 and CDR2: SNHLY and FYNNEI. The CDR3 is 17 amino acids. J gave up 4 bases and V 8 bases, and 12 bases lay outside the gene matches.

This clone appeared a few times. The chain links TRBV6-1 to TRBJ1-1, with TRBD1 as a possible D gene (6 bases). CDR3 size: 15 residues. V was cut by 8 bases and J by 0 bases, with 16 bases left in between. The germline V gene has CDR1 MNHNS and CDR2 SASEGT. The CDR3 loop reads CASWEGVLMNTEAFF. The CDR3 DNA follows: TGTGCCAGCTGGGAGGGGGTTTTGATGAACACTGAAGCTTTCTTT.

This chain connects TRBV18 to TRBJ1-3, with a tentative D call TRBD1 (6 bases). The CDR3 is made up of 17 amino acids. Germline assignment: CDR1 KGHSH and CDR2 LQKENI. V was clipped by 5 bases and J by 0 bases, with 17 bases between them. The CDR3 DNA follows: TGTGCCAGCTCAGGTTCCACAGGGATCAGCTCTGGAAACACCATATATTTT. Translated, it gives CASSGSTGISSGNTIYF. Full variable domain (missing parts from reference TRBV18 and TRBJ1-3): NAGVMQNPRHLVRRRGQEARLRCSPMKGHSHVYWYRQLPEEGLKFMVYLQKENIIDESGMPKERFSAEFPKEGPSILRIQQVVRGDSAAYFCASSGSTGISSGNTIYFGEGSWLTVV.

This clone was seen just once. The chain combines TRBV5-1 with TRBJ2-1, with D tentatively TRBD2 (6 bases). Germline V lookup: CDR1 SGHRS, CDR2 YFSETQ. The V end lost 3 bases, the J end lost 5 bases, and 15 bases lay between the germline ends. This CDR3 has 15 residues. Written as DNA, the CDR3 is TGCGCCAGCAGCTCCCTACGCGGGGAAAACAATGAGCAGTTCTTC. It translates to CASSSLRGENNEQFF.

This rearrangement joins TRBV4-2 to TRBJ1-3, with TRBD1 matching over 10 bases. The CDR3 spans 18 residues. CDR1 is LGHNA, CDR2 YNFKEQ, per germline. The V gene end was trimmed by 6 bases and the J gene end by 1 base; junction bases not matched to a gene: 12. The CDR3 coding sequence is TGTGCCAGCAGGGCCGGGACAGGGGCCCGCCGGTCTGGAAACACCATATATTTT. As protein: CASRAGTGARRSGNTIYF.

The chain joins TRBV2 to TRBJ2-1; the match to TRBD2 covers 7 bases. CDR1 is SNHLY and CDR2 is FYNNEI in the germline V gene. The V segment lost 7 bases and the J segment 0 bases; nucleotides outside the gene matches: 6. This CDR3 contains 15 residues. This CDR3 is CASTPGLLSYNEQFF. The CDR3 coding sequence is TGTGCCAGCACCCCGGGACTACTCTCCTACAATGAGCAGTTCTTC.

CDR3 coding DNA: TGTGCCAGCAGCCGTGGTAGCGGGACCTCCTTAAGCTCCTACAATGAGCAGTTCTTC. Its translation: CASSRGSGTSLSSYNEQFF. The chain couples TRBV5-4 to TRBJ2-1, with TRBD2 identical over 8 bases. CDR1 SGHNT and CDR2 YYREEE come from the germline V gene (reference sequence). The CDR3 extends over 19 amino acids. The junction had 15 bases not matched to a gene; V was cut back by 4 bases and J by 0 bases.

Here the CDR3 reads CASSSGTGGAYEQYF. The CDR3 DNA reads TGTGCCAGCAGCTCCGGGACAGGGGGGGCCTACGAGCAGTACTTC. J is TRBJ2-7 and V is TRBV7-3; 11 bases line up with TRBD1. Germline V CDR1 and CDR2: SGHTA, FQGTGA. The V segment lost 4 bases and the J segment 2 bases; nucleotides outside the gene matches: 4. The length of the CDR3 is 15 residues.

This chain joins TRBV9 and TRBJ2-3; 10 bases are shared with TRBD2. V dropped 0 bases and J dropped 6; count of bases not matched to a gene: 10. CDR3 length equals 17 residues. CDR1 is SGDLS and CDR2 is YYNGEE in the germline V gene. CDR3 nucleotides: TGTGCCAGCAGCGTAGGGGGACTAGCGTCCTGGTCGGATACGCAGTATTTT. It codes for CASSVGGLASWSDTQYF. Full variable domain (remainder filled in from reference TRBV9 and TRBJ2-3): DSGVTQTPKHLITATGQRVTLRCSPRSGDLSVYWYQQSLDQGLQFLIQYYNGEERAKGNILERFSAQQFPDLHSELNLSSLELGDSALYFCASSVGGLASWSDTQYFGPGTRLTVL.

The rearrangement links TRBV29-1 to TRBJ1-3; D gene uncertain. Germline assignment: CDR1 SQVTM and CDR2 ANQGSEA. This CDR3 is built from 13 residues. V lost 7 bases and J 3 bases, leaving 13 bases between the germline ends. The CDR3 DNA is TGCAGCGCGACTAGGGATCTTGGAAACACCATATATTTT. The encoded protein is CSATRDLGNTIYF.

The genes are TRBV5-4 and TRBJ2-3, with 11 bases lining up with TRBD2. V shed 4 bases and J 7 bases; nucleotides not matched to a gene: 11. The CDR3 extends over 16 amino acids. The germline V gene has CDR1 SGHNT and CDR2 YYREEE (reference sequence). For the CDR3, the DNA is TGTGCCAGCAGCCCCTGGACTAGCGGGCCCACCAATACGCAGTATTTT. This translates into CASSPWTSGPTNTQYF. The full variable domain, rest sourced from reference TRBV5-4 and TRBJ2-3, is ETGVTQSPTHLIKTRGQQVTLRCSSQSGHNTVSWYQQALGQGPQFIFQYYREEENGRGNFPPRFSGLQFPNYSSELNVNALELDDSALYLCASSPWTSGPTNTQYFGPGTRLTVL.

This clone was seen a few times. The CDR3 sequence is CASSQDLYNEQFF. The DNA of the CDR3 is TGCGCCAGCAGCCAAGATTTATACAATGAGCAGTTCTTC. The V gene is TRBV4-1, the J gene TRBJ2-1; the D is unclear. The CDR3 covers 13 residues. Trimming took 0 bases from V and 4 from J, leaving 4 bases between them. Germline V gene lookup returns CDR1 MGHRA and CDR2 YSYEKL.

The chain has TRBV5-4 and TRBJ2-6; TRBD1 aligns across 8 bases. CDR1 and CDR2 (germline): SGHNT, YYREEE (reference sequence). This CDR3 comprises 18 residues. V shed 4 bases, J shed 4 bases, and the junction held 13 bases outside the gene matches. CDR3: CASSLAGQGPMGANVLTF. CDR3 DNA sequence: TGTGCCAGCAGCCTCGCCGGACAGGGACCGATGGGGGCCAACGTCCTGACTTTC.

This sequence joins TRBV27 and TRBJ2-2; 11 nucleotides align to TRBD1. Germline lookup yields CDR1 MNHEY and CDR2 SMNVEV (reference sequence). CDR3 size: 15 residues. The trim removed 6 bases at V and 2 bases at J, leaving 2 bases unmatched. The CDR3 spells CASRRTGGNTGELFF. Written as DNA, the CDR3 is TGTGCCAGCAGACGGACAGGGGGCAACACCGGGGAGCTGTTTTTT.

The gene calls are TRBV11-2 and TRBJ1-6, with D maybe TRBD1 (6 bases). CDR1 is SGHAT, CDR2 FQNNGV, per germline. V was trimmed by 4 bases and J by 4 bases, leaving 14 bases between them. CDR3 length: 16 amino acids. The CDR3: CASSYRGGSYNSPLHF. The CDR3 DNA reads TGTGCCAGCAGCTATAGGGGGGGATCTTATAATTCACCCCTCCACTTT.

V is TRBV28 and J is TRBJ1-2; D is uncertain. The CDR3 contains 15 residues. CDR1 is MDHEN, CDR2 SYDVKM, per germline. V gave up 4 bases and J gave up 6 bases, with 18 bases separating them. In DNA, the CDR3 is TGTGCCAGCAGTTCACTACCGGGAGCGGGTCATGGCTACACCTTC. Translation gives CASSSLPGAGHGYTF.

V usage is TRBV30 and J usage is TRBJ1-1; D is unresolved. The CDR3 length is 11 residues. In germline, CDR1 is GTSNPN, CDR2 SVGIG (reference sequence). V shed 4 bases and J shed 3 bases, with 6 bases lying between them. The CDR3 DNA sequence: TGTGCCTGGATCTTGTACACTGAAGCTTTCTTT. Translation gives CAWILYTEAFF.

V and J are TRBV29-1 and TRBJ2-3; possible D gene TRBD2, 6 bases. CDR3 length equals 12 residues. CDR1 and CDR2 from the germline V gene are SQVTM and ANQGSEA. V was pared by 6 bases and J by 0 bases, with 7 bases between. The CDR3 bases are TGCAGCGTACGGGGGAGCACAGATACGCAGTATTTT. It translates to CSVRGSTDTQYF.